These 17 T cell receptor beta chains came from one sample sequenced in a study of shared clonotypes between healthy human individuals. Terminally differentiated effector memory CD45RA+ cells were left out of the naive CD8 fraction, which was CD45RO-negative and positively selected for CCR7. Profiled with immunoSEQ multiplex PCR; TCRdb holds only in-frame clones, not every one. The repertoire holds some 2.1 million clones, around 96% seen once, with about 1.1% in the top ten. The sample consisted of naive CD8+ T cells sorted from blood. The origin of the receptors is a man aged 18 to 29 in good health.

As to this clone: Other DNA sequences of this sample code for an identical CDR3. The CDR3 coding sequence is TGTGCCAGCAGCGTAGGTGGCGAGCAAGAGACCCAGTACTTC. It yields the protein CASSVGGEQETQYF. This chain links TRBV9 with TRBJ2-5; D call uncertain. Per the germline V gene, CDR1 is SGDLS and CDR2 is YYNGEE. The V gene lost 0 bases and the J gene lost 2 bases, with 8 bases spanning the gap. This CDR3 comprises 14 residues.

The J gene is TRBJ2-5, the V gene TRBV19, with no clear D. The ends were cut back, 9 bases at V and 5 bases at J, with 16 bases in the middle. Germline V gene sequence: CDR1 LNHDA, CDR2 SQIVND (reference sequence). The CDR3 extends over 13 amino acids. The CDR3 is CASAFGFWETQYF. The CDR3 coding sequence is TGTGCCAGCGCCTTTGGGTTCTGGGAGACCCAGTACTTC.

Points on this clone: In the same sample, other DNA sequences code for this CDR3. The J gene is TRBJ2-7, the V gene TRBV5-6; tentative D call: TRBD2 (6 bases). Trimming took 4 bases from V and 4 from J, leaving 9 bases between them. This CDR3 contains 12 residues. The germline gives CDR1 SGHDT, CDR2 YYEEEE. This CDR3 is CASSGGSYEQYF. The CDR3 nucleotides read TGTGCCAGCAGCGGGGGGTCTTACGAGCAGTACTTC.

The gene calls are TRBV5-6 and TRBJ2-7; 11 bases align to TRBD2. This CDR3 region has 16 residues. V lost 0 bases and J lost 3; bases outside the gene matches: 5. The germline gives CDR1 SGHDT, CDR2 YYEEEE. Written as DNA, the CDR3 is TGTGCCAGCAGCTTGGCGTCTAGCGGGGGGAACTACGAGCAGTACTTC. Translating gives CASSLASSGGNYEQYF.

V and J are TRBV7-2 and TRBJ2-1, with no clear D. This CDR3 region has 16 residues. CDR1 SGHTA and CDR2 FQGNSA come from the germline V gene. V was trimmed by 5 bases and J by 5 bases, leaving 19 bases between them. The CDR3 DNA is TGTGCCAGCAGCGAAGAAGCCCCGGCAGCCGACAATGAGCAGTTCTTC. This sequence encodes CASSEEAPAADNEQFF. Complete variable domain (other parts from reference TRBV7-2 and TRBJ2-1): GAGVSQSPSNKVTEKGKDVELRCDPISGHTALYWYRQSLGQGLEFLIYFQGNSAPDKSGLPSDRFSAERTGGSVSTLTIQRTQQEDSAVYLCASSEEAPAADNEQFFGPGTRLTVL.

Turning to this clone: The sample contains more than one DNA sequence encoding this CDR3. The V and J genes are TRBV6-1 and TRBJ2-7; D is ambiguous. This CDR3 spans 12 amino acids. With 3 bases removed from V and 3 bases from J, the gap between germline ends came to 6 bases. CDR1 is MNHNS and CDR2 is SASEGT in the germline V gene. The CDR3 DNA is TGTGCCAGCAGTGATGGAAGCTACGAGCAGTACTTC. Translating gives CASSDGSYEQYF.

The sample holds one count of this clone. The rearrangement uses TRBV5-4 and TRBJ1-6; D is unresolved. Trimming removed 4 bases at V and 9 bases at J, with 14 bases between. Per germline, CDR1 SGHNT and CDR2 YYREEE (reference sequence). The CDR3 is 14 amino acids. The DNA of the CDR3 is TGTGCCAGCAGCGCATCCGGGCTGGGTTCACCCCTCCACTTT. As protein: CASSASGLGSPLHF.

The rearrangement links TRBV19 to TRBJ1-6, with TRBD1 identical over 8 bases. Trimming cost V 10 bases and J 4 bases; bases outside gene matches: 6. This CDR3 is built from 14 residues. Germline CDR1 and CDR2: LNHDA and SQIVND (reference sequence). CDR3 bases: TGTGCCACCCTGGACAGGGCGTATAATTCACCCCTCCACTTT. This encodes CATLDRAYNSPLHF.

The chain has TRBV7-9 and TRBJ1-6; D call uncertain. Germline lookup yields CDR1 SEHNR and CDR2 FQNEAQ (reference sequence). The CDR3 is 12 amino acids. The V and J ends lost 1 base and 14 bases respectively, with 9 bases between them. For the CDR3, the DNA is TGTGCCAGCAGCTTAGATGGAGGGACCCTCCACTTT. Protein: CASSLDGGTLHF.

Notes on this clone: The same CDR3 is also encoded by other DNA sequences in this sample. The chain has TRBV19 and TRBJ1-1; D is perhaps TRBD1 (5 bases). The CDR3 has 13 amino acids. Trimming took off 6 bases at V and 4 bases at J, with 12 bases between the two ends. The germline gives CDR1 LNHDA, CDR2 SQIVND (reference sequence). CDR3 amino acids: CASSLGGSTEAFF. The DNA for the CDR3 is TGTGCCAGTAGCCTTGGGGGGTCCACTGAAGCTTTCTTT.

J is TRBJ1-1 and V is TRBV7-9, with D unresolved. Trimming removed 5 bases from V and 7 bases from J, with 2 bases in between. CDR3 length equals 9 residues. Germline V gene lookup returns CDR1 SEHNR and CDR2 FQNEAQ (reference sequence). The CDR3 bases are TGTGCCAGCAGCGTTGAAGCTTTCTTT. Protein: CASSVEAFF. Full variable domain (remainder filled in from reference TRBV7-9 and TRBJ1-1): DTGVSQNPRHKITKRGQNVTFRCDPISEHNRLYWYRQTLGQGPEFLTYFQNEAQLEKSRLLSDRFSAERPKGSFSTLEIQRTEQGDSAMYLCASSVEAFFGQGTRLTVV.

This clone was counted a single time. The gene calls are TRBV4-1 and TRBJ1-6, with no clear D. Between the trimmed V and J ends, which lost 1 base and 8 bases, there was a span of 18 bases. This CDR3 spans 17 amino acids. The V gene's germline CDR1 is MGHRA and CDR2 YSYEKL. This CDR3 is CASSQAYPGSLDSPLHF. The CDR3, as DNA: TGCGCCAGCAGCCAAGCTTATCCCGGCAGCTTGGATTCACCCCTCCACTTT.

The V and J genes are TRBV27 and TRBJ2-4; 7 bases line up with TRBD2. Germline V gene data show CDR1 as MNHEY and CDR2 as SMNVEV (reference sequence). This CDR3 is built from 15 residues. V was pared by 6 bases and J by 3 bases, with 8 bases of the junction left unmatched. In DNA, the CDR3 is TGTGCCAGCAGCGCCCTCAGGGAGGGCAAAAACATTCAGTACTTC. Residues: CASSALREGKNIQYF.

The rearrangement links TRBV6-5 to TRBJ1-2; D is unresolved. Germline CDR1 MNHEY, CDR2 SVGAGI. Trimming took off 1 base at V and 2 bases at J, with 11 bases between the two ends. CDR3 size: 15 residues. CDR3 sequence reads: CASSYWTDKNYGYTF. CDR3 in DNA: TGTGCCAGCAGTTACTGGACGGATAAAAACTATGGCTACACCTTC.

Comment on this clone: The sample carries other DNA sequences with the same CDR3. The chain employs TRBV4-1 and TRBJ2-7, with D possibly being TRBD1 or TRBD2 (7 bases each). This CDR3 is 13 amino acids long. The ends were cut back, 6 bases at V and 3 bases at J, with 12 bases in the middle. Germline CDR1 MGHRA, CDR2 YSYEKL. CDR3 DNA: TGCGCCAGCAGTCCAGGGGGGGGCTACGAGCAGTACTTC. This sequence encodes CASSPGGGYEQYF.

The chain joins TRBV7-9 to TRBJ2-1, with D possibly matching TRBD2 (6 bases). V was trimmed by 5 bases and J by 2 bases, leaving 19 bases between them. In germline, CDR1 is SEHNR, CDR2 FQNEAQ (reference sequence). The CDR3 consists of 17 residues. The DNA of the CDR3 is TGTGCCAGCAGCCCACCCGATCAAGCGGGTGCCTACAATGAGCAGTTCTTC. This gives the protein CASSPPDQAGAYNEQFF.

This chain joins TRBV5-6 and TRBJ2-2; tentatively, D is TRBD2 (5 bases). The ends were cut back, 4 bases at V and 2 bases at J, with 18 bases in the middle. Germline CDR1 SGHDT, CDR2 YYEEEE. The CDR3 is made up of 17 amino acids. Here the CDR3 reads CASSPSEEDQNTGELFF. The CDR3, as DNA: TGTGCCAGCAGCCCATCCGAGGAGGACCAAAACACCGGGGAGCTGTTTTTT.